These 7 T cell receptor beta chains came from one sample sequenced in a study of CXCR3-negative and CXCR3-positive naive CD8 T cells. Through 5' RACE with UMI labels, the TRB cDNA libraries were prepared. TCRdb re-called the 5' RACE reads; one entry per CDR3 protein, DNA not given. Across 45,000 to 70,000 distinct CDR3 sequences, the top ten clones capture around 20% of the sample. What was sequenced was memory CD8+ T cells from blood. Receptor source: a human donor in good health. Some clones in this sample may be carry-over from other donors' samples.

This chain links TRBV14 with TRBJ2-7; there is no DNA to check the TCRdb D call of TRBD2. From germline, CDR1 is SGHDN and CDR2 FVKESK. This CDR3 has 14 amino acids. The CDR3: CASSQDERGYEQYF.

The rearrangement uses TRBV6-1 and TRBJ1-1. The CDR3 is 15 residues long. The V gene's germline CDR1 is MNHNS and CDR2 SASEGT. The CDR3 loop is CASSEGAGSATEAFF.

The CDR3 sequence is CASSDSSRAAGELFF. The V and J genes are TRBV6-4 and TRBJ2-2; there is no DNA to check the TCRdb D call of TRBD1. CDR1 and CDR2 (germline): MRHNA, SNTAGT. The CDR3 length is 15 residues.

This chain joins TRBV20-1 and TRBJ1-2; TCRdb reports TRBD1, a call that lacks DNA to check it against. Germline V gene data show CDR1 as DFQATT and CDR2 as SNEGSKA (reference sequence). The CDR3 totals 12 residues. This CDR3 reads CSATSGTVGYTF.

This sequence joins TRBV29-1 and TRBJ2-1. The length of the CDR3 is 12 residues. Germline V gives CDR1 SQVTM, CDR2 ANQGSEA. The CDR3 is CSVEEVGNEQFF.

CDR3: CSAAQGLRNQPQHF. The V call is TRBV20-1, the J call TRBJ1-5; the TCRdb call, TRBD1, lacks DNA for checking. The CDR3 length is 14 residues. CDR1 and CDR2 (germline): DFQATT, SNEGSKA (reference sequence).

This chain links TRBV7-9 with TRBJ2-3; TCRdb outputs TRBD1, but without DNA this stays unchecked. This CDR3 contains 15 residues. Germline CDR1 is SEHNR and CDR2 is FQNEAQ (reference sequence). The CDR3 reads CASSFGAEYTDTQYF.